This entry lists 20 T cell receptor beta chains sequenced from one sample in a study of brain T cells in children with intractable seizures. The data were produced by immunoSEQ multiplex PCR, yet TCRdb's version contains in-frame clones alone and is incomplete. In the table there are some 62,000 clones, approximately 94% of which are singletons. Source: peripheral blood, taken at surgery. All receptors come from a boy under two years old with focal cortical dysplasia and intractable seizures.

The V and J genes are TRBV5-4 and TRBJ2-7; maybe TRBD1 (6 bases). CDR3 length equals 13 residues. V was trimmed by 2 bases and J by 1 base, leaving 7 bases between them. Per germline, CDR1 SGHNT and CDR2 YYREEE (reference sequence). CDR3 sequence reads: CASSFGQSYEQYF. DNA of the CDR3: TGTGCCAGCAGCTTTGGACAGTCCTACGAGCAGTACTTC.

This CDR3 is CASSFTGELFF. CDR3 DNA: TGTGCCAGCAGTTTCACCGGGGAGCTGTTTTTT. The rearrangement links TRBV12-3 or TRBV12-4 to TRBJ2-2, with D unclear. This CDR3 comprises 11 residues. V lost 3 bases, J lost 4 bases, and 0 bases lay in between.

The V and J genes are TRBV28 and TRBJ1-2; 7 bases fit TRBD1. This CDR3 is 15 amino acids long. Trimming cost V 2 bases and J 4 bases; bases outside gene matches: 7. Germline V CDR1 and CDR2: MDHEN, SYDVKM. The CDR3 loop reads CASSLIDRAPYGYTF. CDR3 bases: TGTGCCAGCAGTTTAATAGACAGGGCCCCCTATGGCTACACCTTC.

The chain recombines TRBV2 with TRBJ1-1; a possible D gene is TRBD1 (5 bases). CDR1 is SNHLY, CDR2 FYNNEI, per germline. This CDR3 spans 11 amino acids. V dropped 4 bases and J dropped 7 bases, with 7 bases sitting between them. The CDR3 sequence is CASSVGVEAFF. In DNA form, the CDR3 reads TGTGCCAGCAGTGTGGGGGTTGAAGCTTTCTTT.

The rearrangement uses TRBV28 and TRBJ2-7; 8 nucleotides agree with TRBD2. This CDR3 has 15 amino acids. Trimming took 7 bases from V and 5 from J; bases not matched to a gene: 13. Looked up from germline, CDR1 is MDHEN and CDR2 is SYDVKM. Here the CDR3 DNA reads TGTGCCAGCACTTCTCCCGGGACTAGTTCCAACGAGCAGTACTTC. It specifies CASTSPGTSSNEQYF.

The chain has TRBV5-8 and TRBJ1-1, with 7 bases fitting TRBD1. CDR1 and CDR2 from the germline V gene are SGHTS and YDEGEE. This CDR3 is 13 amino acids long. Germline trimming cut 2 bases from V and 5 bases from J; bases unmatched to any gene: 3. In DNA form, the CDR3 reads TGTGCCAGCAGCTTCAGGGGGGGGACTGAAGCTTTCTTT. Its translation: CASSFRGGTEAFF.

The chain joins TRBV9 to TRBJ2-1; TRBD2 might be the D (7 bases). The CDR3 is 16 amino acids. Germline CDR1 is SGDLS and CDR2 is YYNGEE. V was cut by 0 bases and J by 2 bases, with 12 bases left in between. The CDR3 DNA follows: TGTGCCAGCAGCGTAGCGGGGGGCACTACCTACAATGAGCAGTTCTTC. It codes for CASSVAGGTTYNEQFF.

The chain employs TRBV6-6 and TRBJ2-7; no clear D. V lost 2 bases and J 3 bases, leaving 14 bases between the germline ends. This CDR3 contains 15 residues. Germline values: CDR1 MNHNY, CDR2 SVGAGI (reference sequence). CDR3 coding DNA: TGTGCCAGCAGTTACGGCGCCTTTATGGGCTACGAGCAGTACTTC. Translated: CASSYGAFMGYEQYF.

V usage is TRBV7-3 and J usage is TRBJ2-1; 9 positions match TRBD2. In germline, CDR1 is SGHTA, CDR2 FQGTGA. V shed 3 bases and J 8 bases; nucleotides not matched to a gene: 8. The CDR3 length is 15 residues. The CDR3 loop is CASSFMSGRMDEQFF. CDR3 DNA: TGTGCCAGCAGCTTTATGAGCGGGAGGATGGATGAGCAGTTCTTC. Variable domain in full (rest from reference TRBV7-3 and TRBJ2-1): GAGVSQTPSNKVTEKGKYVELRCDPISGHTALYWYRQSLGQGPEFLIYFQGTGAADDSGLPNDRFFAVRPEGSVSTLKIQRTERGDSAVYLCASSFMSGRMDEQFFGPGTRLTVL.

In this sample, this clone turned up once. The rearrangement uses TRBV19 and TRBJ1-2; TRBD1 is a possible D gene (6 bases). The ends were cut back, 6 bases at V and 5 bases at J, with 22 bases in the middle. CDR3 length: 16 residues. Germline CDR1 and CDR2: LNHDA and SQIVND (reference sequence). The chain's CDR3 is CASSKFTGTTIYGYTF. The CDR3 bases are TGTGCCAGTAGCAAATTCACCGGGACAACTATTTATGGCTACACCTTC.

This clone has a single count. The chain combines TRBV19 with TRBJ2-1; the match to TRBD2 covers 13 bases. The V gene end was trimmed by 3 bases and the J gene end by 9 bases; junction bases not matched to a gene: 5. In germline, CDR1 is LNHDA, CDR2 SQIVND (reference sequence). The CDR3 is made up of 15 amino acids. CDR3 residues: CASSIGTSGVGEQFF. CDR3 in DNA: TGTGCCAGTAGTATCGGGACTAGCGGGGTGGGTGAGCAGTTCTTC.

The chain has TRBV5-1 and TRBJ2-7; D is unresolved. The CDR3 runs 15 residues. The V gene's germline CDR1 is SGHRS and CDR2 YFSETQ. V gave up 3 bases and J gave up 0 bases, with 13 bases separating them. CDR3 residues: CASSSLGSTSYEQYF. The CDR3 region has the DNA TGCGCCAGCAGCTCCCTAGGCTCGACCTCCTACGAGCAGTACTTC.

The chain links TRBV5-3 to TRBJ2-7, with D unclear. TRBV5-3 is noted as an ORF with a role that remains uncertain. CDR3 size: 14 residues. Trimming took off 3 bases at V and 4 bases at J, with 14 bases between the two ends. The CDR3, as DNA: TGTGCCAGAAGCTGGACCAAGGACGTTTACGAGCAGTACTTC. Amino acid sequence: CARSWTKDVYEQYF.

The genes are TRBV7-9 and TRBJ1-2; D possibly corresponds to TRBD1 (5 bases). The CDR3 spans 15 residues. The V gene's germline CDR1 is SEHNR and CDR2 FQNEAQ (reference sequence). The V end lost 1 base, the J end lost 5 bases, and 14 bases lay between the germline ends. The CDR3 loop is CASSLGGRSLYGYTF. CDR3 nucleotide sequence: TGTGCCAGCAGCTTAGGGGGCAGGAGCCTATATGGCTACACCTTC.

This clone has more than one count but fewer than ten. This sequence joins TRBV27 and TRBJ1-2; tentative D call: TRBD1 (6 bases). Germline V gene data show CDR1 as MNHEY and CDR2 as SMNVEV (reference sequence). The CDR3 length is 13 residues. The V end was cut by 2 bases, the J end by 5 bases, with 9 bases between. The CDR3 nucleotides are TGTGCCAGCAGTTTACTACAGGGATATGGCTACACCTTC. It encodes CASSLLQGYGYTF.

The chain recombines TRBV7-6 with TRBJ2-3; 9 nucleotides agree with TRBD2. V shed 5 bases and J 2 bases; nucleotides not matched to a gene: 8. Germline lookup yields CDR1 SGHVS and CDR2 FNYEAQ. This CDR3 is 16 amino acids long. Here the CDR3 DNA reads TGTGCCAGCAGCCCGATTAGCGGGGGAGTCACAGATACGCAGTATTTT. Translated, it gives CASSPISGGVTDTQYF.

The J gene is TRBJ2-3, the V gene TRBV10-1; 7 bases agree with TRBD2. The germline V gene has CDR1 WNHNN and CDR2 SYGVQD (reference sequence). The CDR3 spans 14 residues. The V segment lost 4 bases and the J segment 5 bases; nucleotides outside the gene matches: 6. Written as DNA, the CDR3 is TGCGCCAGCAGTGTTGGACTAGTCCTAGATACGCAGTATTTT. Protein: CASSVGLVLDTQYF.

CDR3: CASSQLAGYNEQFF. CDR3 coding DNA: TGTGCCAGCAGCCAACTAGCGGGGTACAATGAGCAGTTCTTC. V usage is TRBV3-1 (or the pseudogene TRBV3-2) and J usage is TRBJ2-1; TRBD2 aligns across 9 bases. The V gene end was trimmed by 2 bases and the J gene end by 4 bases; junction bases not matched to a gene: 0. Germline CDR1 reads LGHDT; CDR2 reads YNNKEL (reference sequence). The CDR3 contains 14 residues.

The gene calls are TRBV7-7 and TRBJ2-7; 11 nucleotides agree with TRBD1. This CDR3 has 15 residues. J was trimmed by 3 bases and V by 3 bases; bases with no gene match: 4. Germline CDR1 SSHAT, CDR2 FNYEAQ (reference sequence). The CDR3, as DNA: TGTGCCAGCAGCTTGGGGACAGGGGGAAACTACGAGCAGTACTTC. As protein: CASSLGTGGNYEQYF.

This rearrangement joins TRBV29-1 to TRBJ1-2; D perhaps matches TRBD1 (5 bases). The V gene's germline CDR1 is SQVTM and CDR2 ANQGSEA. There are 13 residues in the CDR3. Trimming stripped 3 bases from V and 8 bases from J, with 16 bases between. The chain's CDR3 is CSVDPEGFPGYTF. DNA of the CDR3: TGCAGCGTTGACCCTGAGGGGTTCCCCGGCTACACCTTC.